Each of the 8 T cell receptor beta chains below was sequenced from the same sample in a study of blood T cell repertoires in COVID-19 (dated by TCRdb to 2018 to 2021). Libraries were prepared through the immunoSEQ multiplex PCR assay. Entries here come from immuneACCESS through TCRdb and include only in-frame sequences with V and J called. Some clones fail to appear in such tables; in the studies checked, an unresolved V gene covers under half of the shortfall, and the cause of the remainder is unknown. The sample yields approximately 100,000 clones; over 70% were counted once. Around 11% of the sample goes to the ten largest clones. Sequences were obtained from peripheral blood. The origin of the receptors is an elderly woman with acute or convalescent COVID-19.

The chain carries TRBV5-1 and TRBJ2-5; TRBD2 aligns across 13 bases. Trimming took 1 base from V and 3 from J; bases not matched to a gene: 6. Germline V gene data show CDR1 as SGHRS and CDR2 as YFSETQ. The CDR3 contains 17 residues. CDR3 in amino acids: CASSLIPGLAGKETQYF. The CDR3 DNA is TGCGCCAGCAGCTTGATCCCGGGACTAGCGGGGAAAGAGACCCAGTACTTC.

The V gene is TRBV20-1, the J gene TRBJ1-1; D unresolved. With 6 bases removed from V and 11 bases from J, the gap between germline ends came to 16 bases. The germline CDR1 and CDR2 sequences are DFQATT and SNEGSKA (reference sequence). The CDR3 sequence is 11 residues long. The DNA of the CDR3 is TGCAGTGCCCCCGCTCCCGTGGGCGCTTTCTTT. It translates to CSAPAPVGAFF.

This chain links TRBV7-2 with TRBJ1-2; 9 bases align to TRBD1. The germline CDR1 and CDR2 sequences are SGHTA and FQGNSA. The ends lost 5 bases at V and 8 bases at J; junction bases unmatched: 9. This CDR3 is built from 14 residues. The CDR3 loop reads CASSRDRDLGGYTF. The DNA for the CDR3 is TGTGCCAGCAGCAGGGACAGGGATTTAGGGGGCTACACCTTC.

The rearrangement links TRBV2 to TRBJ2-3, with a tentative D call TRBD1 (6 bases). V gave up 6 bases and J gave up 1 base, with 17 bases separating them. CDR1 and CDR2 (germline): SNHLY, FYNNEI. This CDR3 has 16 residues. The CDR3 nucleotides are TGTGCCAGCAGCGCCGGACAGTCGAAAGGCACAGATACGCAGTATTTT. It encodes CASSAGQSKGTDTQYF. Filled out from reference TRBV2 and TRBJ2-3, the complete variable domain reads EPEVTQTPSHQVTQMGQEVILRCVPISNHLYFYWYRQILGQKVEFLVSFYNNEISEKSEIFDDQFSVERPDGSNFTLKIRSTKLEDSAMYFCASSAGQSKGTDTQYFGPGTRLTVL.

This clone was seen more than once but under ten times. J is TRBJ1-2 and V is TRBV5-1; maybe TRBD1 (6 bases). The CDR3 covers 15 residues. Deletions cut 4 bases from V and 0 bases from J, with 13 bases between. Germline CDR1 is SGHRS and CDR2 is YFSETQ. Written as DNA, the CDR3 is TGCGCCAGCAGCCTTGACAGGCAACCTAACTATGGCTACACCTTC. It translates to CASSLDRQPNYGYTF.

The V call is TRBV2, the J call TRBJ1-1; 9 bases match TRBD1. The germline V gene has CDR1 SNHLY and CDR2 FYNNEI. The CDR3 is 14 residues long. The J segment lost 1 base and the V segment lost 6 bases, leaving 3 bases of the junction unmatched. CDR3 DNA: TGTGCCAGCAGCTTACAGGGGGCGAACACTGAAGCTTTCTTT. This gives the protein CASSLQGANTEAFF.

The chain is built from TRBV29-1 and TRBJ2-1; 8 nucleotides line up with TRBD1. The J segment lost 9 bases and the V segment lost 6 bases, leaving 19 bases of the junction unmatched. There are 16 residues in the CDR3. CDR1 and CDR2 (germline): SQVTM, ANQGSEA. CDR3 in amino acids: CSVPLALTGVYGEQFF. CDR3 nucleotides: TGCAGCGTGCCCCTGGCCTTGACAGGGGTGTACGGTGAGCAGTTCTTC.

The rearrangement links TRBV7-2 to TRBJ1-5; 12 nucleotides match TRBD1. V shed 1 base, J shed 5 bases, and the junction held 6 bases outside the gene matches. Germline V CDR1 and CDR2: SGHTA, FQGNSA. The CDR3 is 17 residues long. The CDR3 bases are TGTGCCAGCAGCTTAGTCGGGGACAGGGGGCGCGATCAGCCCCAGCATTTT. Translation: CASSLVGDRGRDQPQHF.